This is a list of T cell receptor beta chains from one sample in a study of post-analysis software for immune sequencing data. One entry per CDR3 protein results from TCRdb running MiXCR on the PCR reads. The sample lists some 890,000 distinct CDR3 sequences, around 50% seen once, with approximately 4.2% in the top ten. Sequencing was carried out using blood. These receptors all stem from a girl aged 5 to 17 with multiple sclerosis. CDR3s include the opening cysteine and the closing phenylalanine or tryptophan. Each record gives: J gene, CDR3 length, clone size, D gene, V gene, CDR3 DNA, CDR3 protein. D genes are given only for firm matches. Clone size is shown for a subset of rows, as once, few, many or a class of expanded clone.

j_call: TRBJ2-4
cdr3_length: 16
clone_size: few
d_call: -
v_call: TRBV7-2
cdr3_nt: TGTGCCAGCAGCTTAGGGTTGGGCGGGGATAAAAACATTCAGTACTTC
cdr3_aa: CASSLGLGGDKNIQYF

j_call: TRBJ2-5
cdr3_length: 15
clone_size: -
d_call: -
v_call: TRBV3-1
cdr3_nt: TGTGCCAGCAGCCAAAAACTATCCCTGGGGGAGACCCAGTACTTC
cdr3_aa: CASSQKLSLGETQYF

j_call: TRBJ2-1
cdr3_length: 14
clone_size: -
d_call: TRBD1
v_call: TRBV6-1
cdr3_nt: TGTGCCGCTAGACAGGGGGCCCCCTACAATGAGCAGTTCTTC
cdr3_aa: CAARQGAPYNEQFF

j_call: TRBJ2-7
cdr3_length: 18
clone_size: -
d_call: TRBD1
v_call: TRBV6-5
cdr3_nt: TGTGCCAGCAGTTACTCAACAGGGGCAGCGCCAACCTCCTACGAGCAGTACTTC
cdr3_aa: CASSYSTGAAPTSYEQYF

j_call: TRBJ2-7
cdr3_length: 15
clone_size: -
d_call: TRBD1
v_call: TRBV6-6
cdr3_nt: TGTGCCAGCAGCCGGCCGGGACAGGAGGTCTACGAGCAGTACTTC
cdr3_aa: CASSRPGQEVYEQYF

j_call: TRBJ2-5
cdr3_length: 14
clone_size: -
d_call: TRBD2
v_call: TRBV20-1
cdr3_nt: TGCAGTGCTAGAGTAACGGGGGGAATGGAGACCCAGTACTTC
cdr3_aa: CSARVTGGMETQYF

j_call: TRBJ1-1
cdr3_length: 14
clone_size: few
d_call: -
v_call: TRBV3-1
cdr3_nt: TGTGCCAGCAGCCAAGATTCCGTGGGAGATGAAGCTTTCTTT
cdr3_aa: CASSQDSVGDEAFF

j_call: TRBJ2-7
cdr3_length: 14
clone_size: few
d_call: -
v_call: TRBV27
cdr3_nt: TGTGCCAGCAGCCGCAGGGGGGAGGCATACGAGCAGTACTTC
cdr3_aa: CASSRRGEAYEQYF

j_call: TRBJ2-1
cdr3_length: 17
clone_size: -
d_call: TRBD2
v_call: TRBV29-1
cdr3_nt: TGCAGCGTTGACCTGGGCGGGTTAGCGGGAGGCTCCAATGAGCAGTTCTTC
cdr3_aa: CSVDLGGLAGGSNEQFF

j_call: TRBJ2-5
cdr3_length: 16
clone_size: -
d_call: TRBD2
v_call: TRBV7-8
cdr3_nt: TGTGCCAGCAGCAAACTAGCGGGAGGGCCCGCAGAGACCCAGTACTTC
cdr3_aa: CASSKLAGGPAETQYF

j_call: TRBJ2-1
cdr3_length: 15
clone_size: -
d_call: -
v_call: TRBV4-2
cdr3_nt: TGTGCCAGCAGCCAAGACAATCTAAATTGGGATGAGCAGTTCTTC
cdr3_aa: CASSQDNLNWDEQFF

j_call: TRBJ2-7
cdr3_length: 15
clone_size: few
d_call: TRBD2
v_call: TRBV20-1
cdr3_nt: TGCAGTGCTAGAGATCGTCTAGCGGACCGCTACGAGCAGTACTTC
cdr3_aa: CSARDRLADRYEQYF

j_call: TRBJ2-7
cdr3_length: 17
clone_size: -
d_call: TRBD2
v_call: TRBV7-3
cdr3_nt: TGTGCCAGCAGCTTCCCTTCCTCCGGGACTACAGACTACGAGCAGTACTTC
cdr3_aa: CASSFPSSGTTDYEQYF

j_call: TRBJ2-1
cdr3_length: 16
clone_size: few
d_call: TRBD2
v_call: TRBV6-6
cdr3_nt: TGTGCCAGCAGTTACTCGAACCCAAGACTAGCCAATGAGCAGTTCTTC
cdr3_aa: CASSYSNPRLANEQFF

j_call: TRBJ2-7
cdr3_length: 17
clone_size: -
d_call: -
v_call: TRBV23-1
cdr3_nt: TGCGCCAGCAGTCAATCGGTGTTTCGGCAGGGGTCCTACGAGCAGTACTTC
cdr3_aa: CASSQSVFRQGSYEQYF

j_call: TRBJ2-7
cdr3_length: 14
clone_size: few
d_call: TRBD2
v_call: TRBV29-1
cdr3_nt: TGCAGCGTTGAAGTTGGCTTAGCGGGCTACGAGCAGTACTTC
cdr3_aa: CSVEVGLAGYEQYF

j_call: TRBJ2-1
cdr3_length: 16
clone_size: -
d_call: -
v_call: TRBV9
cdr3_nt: TGTGCCAGCAGCGTAGCTACGGGGCGGGGATACAATGAGCAGTTCTTC
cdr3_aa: CASSVATGRGYNEQFF

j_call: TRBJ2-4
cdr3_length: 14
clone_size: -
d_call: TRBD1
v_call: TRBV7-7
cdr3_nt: TGTGCTAGCAGCCCCCTCGACAGGGGCGACATTCAGTACTTC
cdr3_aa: CASSPLDRGDIQYF

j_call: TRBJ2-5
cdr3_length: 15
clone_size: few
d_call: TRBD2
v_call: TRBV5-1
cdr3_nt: TGCGCCAGCAGGCAAGCGGGGGCCCCTGGAGAGACCCAGTACTTC
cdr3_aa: CASRQAGAPGETQYF

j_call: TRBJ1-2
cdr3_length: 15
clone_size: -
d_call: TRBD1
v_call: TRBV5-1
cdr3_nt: TGCGCCAGCAGCTTGCCGGGACAGAGTGCCTATGGCTACACCTTC
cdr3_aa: CASSLPGQSAYGYTF

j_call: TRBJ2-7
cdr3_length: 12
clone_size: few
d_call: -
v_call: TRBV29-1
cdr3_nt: TGCAGCGTTACCGGGCCGAACTACGAGCAGTACTTC
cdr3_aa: CSVTGPNYEQYF

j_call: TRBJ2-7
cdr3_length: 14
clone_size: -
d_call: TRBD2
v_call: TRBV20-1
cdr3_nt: TGCAGTGCTAGAGGTCTAGCGGGAGCCGCCGAGCAGTACTTC
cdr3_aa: CSARGLAGAAEQYF

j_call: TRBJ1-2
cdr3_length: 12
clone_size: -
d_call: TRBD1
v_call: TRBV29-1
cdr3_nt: TGCAGCGTTCCAGGACAGGGAACTGGCTACACCTTC
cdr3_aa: CSVPGQGTGYTF